This TCR beta chain was sequenced in a study of T cells in Graves' hyperthyroidism and ophthalmopathy. Regarding the study as a whole: Ophthalmopathy onset followed model prediction by a median roughly six months.

Amplification of TCR beta CDR3 regions was performed using RNA transcripts as template. An initial round of RT-PCR targeting the TCR CDR3 relied on the HTBI primer set. Each CDR3 protein gets one entry after TCRdb re-called the multiplex PCR reads with MiXCR. The profile shows 380,000 or so distinct CDR3 sequences, less than 15% of them singletons. This clonotype was seen only a few times. What it recognizes is unknown. The TCR originated in a man aged 30 to 39 with Graves' hyperthyroidism that later progressed to Graves' ophthalmopathy. The specimen was blood.

CDR3 coding DNA: TGTGCTAGTGGTTCGGTCTCCTACAATGAGCAGTTCTTC. The encoded protein is CASGSVSYNEQFF. V is TRBV12-5 and J is TRBJ2-1; D is unresolved. Germline V gene data show CDR1 as LGHNT and CDR2 as FRNRAP. V lost 4 bases and J lost 0, with 4 bases in between. The CDR3 consists of 13 residues.